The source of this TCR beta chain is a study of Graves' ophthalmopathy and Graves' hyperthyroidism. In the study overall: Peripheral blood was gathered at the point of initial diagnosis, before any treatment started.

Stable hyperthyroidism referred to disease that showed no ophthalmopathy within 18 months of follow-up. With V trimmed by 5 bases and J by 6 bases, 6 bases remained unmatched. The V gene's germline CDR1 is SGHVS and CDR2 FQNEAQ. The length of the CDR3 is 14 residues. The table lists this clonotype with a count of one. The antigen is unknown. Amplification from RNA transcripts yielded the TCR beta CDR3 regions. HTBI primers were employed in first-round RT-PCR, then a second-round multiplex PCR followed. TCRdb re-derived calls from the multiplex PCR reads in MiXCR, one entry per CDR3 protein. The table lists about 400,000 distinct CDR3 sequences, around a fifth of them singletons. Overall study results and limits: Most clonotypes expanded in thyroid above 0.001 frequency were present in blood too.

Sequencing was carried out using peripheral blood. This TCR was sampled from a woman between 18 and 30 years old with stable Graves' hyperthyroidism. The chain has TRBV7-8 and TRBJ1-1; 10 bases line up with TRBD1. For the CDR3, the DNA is TGTGCCAGCAGCAGCGGACAGGGGGGGCCTGAAGCTTTCTTT. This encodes CASSSGQGGPEAFF.